This T cell receptor (beta chain) was captured by sequencing in a study of T cell changes during pregnancy in multiple sclerosis. Germline CDR1 reads LNHNV; CDR2 reads YYDKDF (reference sequence). The CDR3 runs to 15 residues. Trimming removed 1 base at V and 2 bases at J, with 9 bases between. Profiling relied on immunoSEQ multiplex PCR, and the TCRdb table lists in-frame clones only, not all of them. The sample has over 50,000 clones, approximately 89% seen once; the top ten hold 1.8%. The clonotype comes from a female donor with multiple sclerosis, enrolled in a pregnancy study. The rearrangement uses TRBV15 and TRBJ1-5; D call uncertain. The specimen was peripheral blood, collected after pregnancy. This chain's CDR3 is CATSRVRRGNQPQHF. The CDR3 DNA reads TGTGCCACCAGCAGAGTAAGGCGGGGCAATCAGCCCCAGCATTTT.